This T cell receptor beta chain was profiled in a study of T cells after yellow fever vaccination. TCRdb re-called the 5' RACE reads with MiXCR, one entry per CDR3 protein. Among 400,000 to 450,000 distinct CDR3 sequences listed, under 20% were seen once. Trimming took off 4 bases at V and 2 bases at J, with 10 bases between the two ends. CDR3 length: 14 amino acids. Per germline, CDR1 SGHRS and CDR2 YFSETQ. Source: PBMCs, taken before the yellow fever booster vaccination. This chain links TRBV5-1 with TRBJ2-1; D gene unclear. The clonotype was recovered from a man in his late teens or twenties who received the YFV17D yellow fever vaccine. The CDR3 DNA reads TGCGCCAGCAGCCCGGACGTCCCCTACAATGAGCAGTTCTTC. Encoded protein: CASSPDVPYNEQFF.